Included here is one TCR beta chain sequence, with context. Original analysis: Amplifying reference gene primers gave estimates of nucleated cell counts. TCRdb's copy holds only in-frame clones and misses some; the assay was immunoSEQ multiplex PCR. The D gene and trimming were derived from the DNA, and the V and J assignments and clone size from that table. This sample has some 250,000 clones, with 70% to 90% found just once. The data derive from a study of blood T cell repertoires in COVID-19. On the study more broadly: Whether acute or convalescent, the COVID-19 samples came from the United States, Italy and Spain.

This CDR3 contains 13 residues. With V trimmed by 5 bases and J by 12 bases, 12 bases remained unmatched. This chain connects TRBV12-3 or TRBV12-4 to TRBJ1-1; TRBD1 matches 7 bases. The receptor comes from a man aged 25-45 years who had recovered from COVID-19. The sample comprised peripheral blood. In nucleotides, the CDR3 is TGTGCCAGCAGTCCCACAGGGGCCACGGGTACTTTCTTT. It translates to CASSPTGATGTFF.